The following is a T cell receptor (beta chain) sequence with its context. Its antigen remains unknown. From germline, CDR1 is MNHEY and CDR2 SVGEGT. With 10 bases removed from V and 11 bases from J, the gap between germline ends came to 23 bases. The CDR3 is 13 residues long. This record comes from a study of T cells in Graves' hyperthyroidism and ophthalmopathy. Study results and limitations: Expanded thyroid clonotypes (above 0.001) were mostly also found in blood. A 13 V-J signature model discriminated ophthalmopathy versus stable hyperthyroidism.

Patients aged 18 to 65 had newly diagnosed hyperthyroidism lasting under 2 months. Amplified TCR beta CDR3 regions derived from RNA transcripts. A first-round RT-PCR of the TCR CDR3 used the HTBI primer set. TCRdb reprocessed the multiplex PCR reads with MiXCR, giving one entry per CDR3 protein. This table holds roughly 700,000 distinct CDR3 sequences, 14% found once. The source is a young woman with Graves' hyperthyroidism. V is TRBV6-2 or TRBV6-3 and J is TRBJ1-1, with D uncertain. What was sequenced was blood. CDR3 sequence reads: CAITTLGGMSAFF. CDR3 nucleotide sequence: TGTGCCATCACCACGCTCGGAGGGATGAGTGCTTTCTTT.